This T cell receptor beta chain derives from a study of blood T cell repertoires in COVID-19. The wider study: The origin of the acute and convalescent COVID-19 samples was the United States, Italy and Spain.

Assignments of participants to cohorts depended upon their own reported clinical history. Looked up from germline, CDR1 is SGDLS and CDR2 is YYNGEE. Trimming pared 0 bases from V and 5 bases from J, leaving 12 bases between. The CDR3 is made up of 15 amino acids. TCRdb's copy holds only in-frame clones and misses some; the assay was immunoSEQ multiplex PCR. The sample includes 200,000 to 300,000 clones, 83% of them seen just once. This chain uses TRBV9 with TRBJ1-5, with TRBD1 as a possible D gene (5 bases). Sequencing was performed on PBMCs or T cells enriched from blood (not recorded which). The sequence was obtained from a middle-aged woman who had been exposed to COVID-19. The CDR3 loop is CASSVGSGGDQPQHF. The CDR3 DNA is TGTGCCAGCAGCGTAGGATCGGGGGGGGATCAGCCCCAGCATTTT.